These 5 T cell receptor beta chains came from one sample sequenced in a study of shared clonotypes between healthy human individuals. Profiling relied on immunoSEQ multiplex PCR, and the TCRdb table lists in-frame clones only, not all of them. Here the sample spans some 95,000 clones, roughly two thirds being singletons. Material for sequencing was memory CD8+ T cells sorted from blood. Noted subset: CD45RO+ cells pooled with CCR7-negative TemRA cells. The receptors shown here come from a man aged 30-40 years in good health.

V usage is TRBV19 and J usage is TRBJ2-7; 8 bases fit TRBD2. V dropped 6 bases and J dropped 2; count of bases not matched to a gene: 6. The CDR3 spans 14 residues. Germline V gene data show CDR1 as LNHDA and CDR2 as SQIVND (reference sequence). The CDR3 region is CASSASGGAYEQYF. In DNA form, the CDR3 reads TGTGCCAGTAGCGCGTCGGGAGGGGCCTACGAGCAGTACTTC.

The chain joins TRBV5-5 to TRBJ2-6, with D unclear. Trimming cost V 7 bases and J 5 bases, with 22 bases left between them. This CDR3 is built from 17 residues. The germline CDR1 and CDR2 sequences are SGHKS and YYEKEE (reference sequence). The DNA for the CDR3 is TGTGCCAGCGAGAGGCTTGTCGCACAAAGTCGGGCCAACGTCCTGACTTTC. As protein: CASERLVAQSRANVLTF.

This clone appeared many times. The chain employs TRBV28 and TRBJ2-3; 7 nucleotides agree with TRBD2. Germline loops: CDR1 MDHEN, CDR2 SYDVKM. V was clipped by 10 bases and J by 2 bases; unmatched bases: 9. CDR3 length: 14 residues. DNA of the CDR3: TGTGCCAAAGAGGGGCGGGGGTACACAGATACGCAGTATTTT. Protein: CAKEGRGYTDTQYF. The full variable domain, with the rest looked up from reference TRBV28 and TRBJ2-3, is DVKVTQSSRYLVKRTGEKVFLECVQDMDHENMFWYRQDPGLGLRLIYFSYDVKMKEKGDIPEGYSVSREKKERFSLILESASTNQTSMYLCAKEGRGYTDTQYFGPGTRLTVL.

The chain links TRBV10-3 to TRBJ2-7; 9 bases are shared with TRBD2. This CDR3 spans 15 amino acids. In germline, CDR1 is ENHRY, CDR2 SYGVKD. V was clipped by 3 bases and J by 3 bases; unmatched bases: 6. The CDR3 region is CAISDPPSGVYEQYF. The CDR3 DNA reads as TGTGCCATCAGTGATCCCCCTAGCGGGGTCTACGAGCAGTACTTC.

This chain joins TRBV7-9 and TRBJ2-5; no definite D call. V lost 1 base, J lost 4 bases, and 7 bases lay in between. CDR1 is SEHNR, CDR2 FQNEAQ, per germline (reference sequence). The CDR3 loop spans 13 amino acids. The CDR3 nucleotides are TGTGCCAGCAGCTTAGTAACCTTAGAGACCCAGTACTTC. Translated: CASSLVTLETQYF.